The clone carrying this T cell receptor (beta chain) was found a few times. The antigen is unknown. The CDR3 loop spans 15 amino acids. Germline V lookup: CDR1 MNHEY, CDR2 SMNVEV (reference sequence). Trimming removed 0 bases from V and 6 bases from J; junction bases left unmatched: 4. This sample's TCRbeta library carried unique molecular identifier barcodes. TCRdb re-called the PCR reads through MiXCR, storing one row per CDR3 protein. The data show approximately 400,000 distinct CDR3 sequences, about a sixth seen once. This record comes from a study of T-cell reconstitution after alpha-beta-depleted transplantation in children. Findings and limits, study-wide: T cells produced anew were the main source of T-cell counts and diversity one year after transplant. Elevated TCRbeta diversity at day 60 was traced, in some patients, to surviving recipient T cells and thymic progenitors. By about two months after transplant, alpha-beta T cells reportedly arose from several hundred graft clones that had expanded.

The sequence was collected from a boy under two years old who had a stem cell transplant for Wiskott-Aldrich syndrome, so the T cells may come from the graft donor. The source material was PBMCs, mostly from graft donor cells, sampled 360 days after TCRalphabeta/CD19-depleted stem cell transplant. The chain joins TRBV27 to TRBJ2-4; TRBD2 matches 8 bases. CDR3 sequence: CASSLSGLVRNIQYF. As DNA, the CDR3 is TGTGCCAGCAGTTTATCGGGACTAGTCAGAAACATTCAGTACTTC.